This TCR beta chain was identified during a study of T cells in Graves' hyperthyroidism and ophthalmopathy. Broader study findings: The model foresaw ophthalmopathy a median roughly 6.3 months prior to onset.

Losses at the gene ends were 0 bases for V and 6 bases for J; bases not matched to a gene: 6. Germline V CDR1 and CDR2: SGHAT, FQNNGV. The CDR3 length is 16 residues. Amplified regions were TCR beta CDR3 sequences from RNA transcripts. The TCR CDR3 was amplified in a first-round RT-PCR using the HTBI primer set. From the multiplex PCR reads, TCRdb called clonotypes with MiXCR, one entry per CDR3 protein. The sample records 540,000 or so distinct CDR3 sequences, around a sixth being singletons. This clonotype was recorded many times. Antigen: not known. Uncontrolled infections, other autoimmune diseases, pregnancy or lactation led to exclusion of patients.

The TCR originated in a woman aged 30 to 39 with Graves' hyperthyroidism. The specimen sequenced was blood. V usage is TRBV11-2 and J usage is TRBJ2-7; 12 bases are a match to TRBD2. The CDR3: CASSLDLAGGILEQYF. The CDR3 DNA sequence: TGTGCCAGCAGCTTAGACCTAGCGGGAGGGATTCTCGAGCAGTACTTC.